The entry below gives a single T cell receptor (beta chain) sequence along with its context. The target antigen is unknown. Using immunoSEQ multiplex PCR, the repertoire was profiled, and TCRdb retains in-frame clones only, with some absent. This table holds roughly 250,000 clones, around nine tenths found once. The data belong to a study of cytomegalovirus exposure and HLA in healthy donors. Whole-study results and caveats: Both high specificity and high sensitivity reportedly marked the classifier's diagnosis of cytomegalovirus status.

The CDR3 is 15 residues long. Trimming pared 0 bases from V and 2 bases from J, leaving 12 bases between. CDR1 GTSNPN and CDR2 SVGIG come from the germline V gene (reference sequence). The sample comprised PBMCs. This TCR derives from a man younger than 35 in good health and CMV-seronegative. The chain uses TRBV30 and TRBJ2-3; the D gene is possibly TRBD2 (5 bases). CDR3 DNA sequence: TGTGCCTGGAGTGTTGGTAGCGTCTACACAGATACGCAGTATTTT. Translating gives CAWSVGSVYTDTQYF.